Listed below are T cell receptor beta chains from one sample, sequenced in a study of blood T cell repertoires in COVID-19. TCRdb keeps only in-frame clones here, not all; method: immunoSEQ multiplex PCR. The repertoire holds approximately 150,000 clones, with 80% to 90% as singletons. Sequenced sample: peripheral blood. Receptors were obtained from a woman aged 55-70 years with active COVID-19. CDR3s include the opening cysteine and the closing phenylalanine or tryptophan. A D gene is named only where the DNA matches it firmly. The listing skips clone size in some rows; elsewhere it reads once, few, many or a size class.

D: -; J: TRBJ2-7; V: TRBV10-3; size: -; DNA: TGTGCCATCAGTGGCGGAGCCTACGAGCAGTACTTC; CDR3: CAISGGAYEQYF
D: TRBD1; J: TRBJ2-5; V: TRBV7-9; size: -; DNA: TGTGCCAGCAGCTTAAGGACAGGGCTAATGACACGGCCCAAGGAGACCCAGTACTTC; CDR3: CASSLRTGLMTRPKETQYF
D: -; J: TRBJ1-2; V: TRBV4-2; size: -; DNA: TGTGCCAGCACCCCTAATATGTGGACTTCGCGGGGCTACACCTTC; CDR3: CASTPNMWTSRGYTF
D: TRBD2; J: TRBJ2-3; V: TRBV11-2; size: -; DNA: TGTGCCAGCAGCTTAGAAAGGAGCGGGAGGCCACGTTTT; CDR3: CASSLERSGRPRF
D: -; J: TRBJ2-3; V: TRBV9; size: -; DNA: TGTGCCAGCAGCGTAGCAGGGGTCACAGATACGCAGTATTTT; CDR3: CASSVAGVTDTQYF
D: -; J: TRBJ2-3; V: TRBV24-1; size: -; DNA: TGTGCCACCAGTGGAGCGCGGAGTGGTCTCATAACAGATACGCAGTATTTT; CDR3: CATSGARSGLITDTQYF
D: TRBD1; J: TRBJ1-2; V: TRBV13; size: -; DNA: TGTGCCAGCAGCCCGGACAGGGGCTATGGCTACACCTTC; CDR3: CASSPDRGYGYTF
D: -; J: TRBJ1-1; V: TRBV20-1; size: few; DNA: TGCAGAGCTAGGGGCGGGGGAGACGCTTTCTTT; CDR3: CRARGGGDAFF
D: -; J: TRBJ2-3; V: TRBV15; size: once; DNA: TGTGCCACCAGCAGAGATAGTTCTAGAGGAGACTATCCGTATTTT; CDR3: CATSRDSSRGDYPYF
D: TRBD2; J: TRBJ2-1; V: TRBV10-1; size: -; DNA: TGCGCCAGCAGTGAGTCGATGGTAGCGGGGGTCAATGAGCAGTTCTTC; CDR3: CASSESMVAGVNEQFF
D: -; J: TRBJ1-1; V: TRBV18; size: -; DNA: TGTGCCAGCTCATACACCCTGAACACTGAAGCTTTCTTT; CDR3: CASSYTLNTEAFF
D: TRBD1; J: TRBJ1-2; V: TRBV11-2; size: -; DNA: TGTGCCAGCACCAGACTCCGACAGGGGGCCCGCTATGGCTACACCTTC; CDR3: CASTRLRQGARYGYTF
D: -; J: TRBJ1-3; V: TRBV9; size: -; DNA: TGTGCCAGCAGCGAACAGGCCTCTGGAAACACCATATATTTT; CDR3: CASSEQASGNTIYF
D: TRBD2; J: TRBJ2-2; V: TRBV11-2; size: -; DNA: TGTGCCAGCAGAGGTCGCGGGCTAGCGGCGAACACCGGGGAGCTGTTTTTT; CDR3: CASRGRGLAANTGELFF
D: -; J: TRBJ2-3; V: TRBV4-3; size: -; DNA: TGCGCCAGCAGCCAAGCGGGGGTGGGCACAGATACGCAGTATTTT; CDR3: CASSQAGVGTDTQYF
D: -; J: TRBJ1-3; V: TRBV3-1/TRBV3-2; size: -; DNA: TGTGCCAGCCATCCATCCGGCTCTGGAAACACCATATATTTT; CDR3: CASHPSGSGNTIYF
D: -; J: TRBJ2-5; V: TRBV7-9; size: -; DNA: TGTGCCAGCAGCTTAGATGGGGGCCGAGAGACCCAGTACTTC; CDR3: CASSLDGGRETQYF
D: -; J: TRBJ1-5; V: TRBV6-5; size: -; DNA: TGTGCCAGCAGTTACGCCGGTGGGGGGAATCAGCCCCAGCATTTT; CDR3: CASSYAGGGNQPQHF
D: -; J: TRBJ2-3; V: TRBV5-4; size: once; DNA: TGTGCCAGCAGCTTTTCCGGGATTGGGGCAGATACGCAGTATTTT; CDR3: CASSFSGIGADTQYF
D: TRBD2; J: TRBJ2-5; V: TRBV5-6; size: once; DNA: TGTGCCAGCAGCTCACTAGCGCAAGAGACCCAGTACTTC; CDR3: CASSSLAQETQYF
D: -; J: TRBJ2-1; V: TRBV7-3; size: -; DNA: TGTGCCAGCAGCTTGGCGGAAAATGAGCAGTTCTTC; CDR3: CASSLAENEQFF
D: TRBD1; J: TRBJ1-2; V: TRBV28; size: once; DNA: TGTGCCAGCAGTTTCGACCGGGACAGACCTAATCAAGGAGGCTACACCTTC; CDR3: CASSFDRDRPNQGGYTF
D: -; J: TRBJ2-1; V: TRBV29-1; size: -; DNA: TGCAGCGTTGAGATGTGGCTAGCGCCCTACAATGAGCAGTTCTTC; CDR3: CSVEMWLAPYNEQFF
D: TRBD1; J: TRBJ1-2; V: TRBV5-4; size: few; DNA: TGTGCCAGCAGAGCGGGACAGGGAAATAGGGGCTACACCTTC; CDR3: CASRAGQGNRGYTF
D: -; J: TRBJ1-2; V: TRBV4-1; size: few; DNA: TGCGCCAGCAGCCTGCAAGGGACTGGGAATGGCTACACCTTC; CDR3: CASSLQGTGNGYTF
D: -; J: TRBJ1-1; V: TRBV5-4; size: -; DNA: TGTGCCAGCAGCTTCCTTGGGGAGCCGAGAGCTTTCTTT; CDR3: CASSFLGEPRAFF
D: TRBD2; J: TRBJ2-7; V: TRBV4-3; size: -; DNA: TGCGCCAGCAGCCTGAGACTAGCGGGGGTGTCCTACGAGCAGTACTTC; CDR3: CASSLRLAGVSYEQYF
D: -; J: TRBJ2-2; V: TRBV19; size: -; DNA: TGTGCCAGTAGTATTAGACAGACGGACACCGGGGAGCTGTTTTTT; CDR3: CASSIRQTDTGELFF
D: TRBD1; J: TRBJ2-2; V: TRBV29-1; size: -; DNA: TGCAGCGTTGTTGGGCAGGGGGACACCGGGGAGCTGTTTTTT; CDR3: CSVVGQGDTGELFF
D: TRBD1; J: TRBJ2-7; V: TRBV5-4; size: -; DNA: TGTGCCAGCAGCTTATCCGGGACAGCCCTCTACGAGCAGTACTTC; CDR3: CASSLSGTALYEQYF
D: -; J: TRBJ2-7; V: TRBV30; size: -; DNA: TGTGCCTGGACTAGTGGCAGTACCTACGAGCAGTACTTC; CDR3: CAWTSGSTYEQYF
D: TRBD1; J: TRBJ1-4; V: TRBV7-8; size: -; DNA: TGTGCCAGCTCGACAGGGAAGAAGGGGCTAGGTGAAAAACTGTTTTTT; CDR3: CASSTGKKGLGEKLFF
D: TRBD1; J: TRBJ1-1; V: TRBV27; size: -; DNA: TGTGCCAGCAGTTCCTCCCTCGGGACAGGGGCACGAACTGAAGCTTTCTTT; CDR3: CASSSSLGTGARTEAFF
D: TRBD1; J: TRBJ2-7; V: TRBV5-1; size: -; DNA: TGCGCCAGCAGCTTACAAGGACAGGGGGCAGGAAACGAGCAGTACTTC; CDR3: CASSLQGQGAGNEQYF
D: -; J: TRBJ2-3; V: TRBV28; size: -; DNA: TGTGCCAGCAGCCTTGGACTTCCCAGGTCCGATACGCAGTATTTT; CDR3: CASSLGLPRSDTQYF
D: TRBD2; J: TRBJ2-2; V: TRBV3-1/TRBV3-2; size: -; DNA: TGTGCCAGCAGCCAAGTAAGCGGGAGTACCGGGGAGCTGTTTTTT; CDR3: CASSQVSGSTGELFF
D: TRBD1; J: TRBJ1-1; V: TRBV7-2; size: -; DNA: TGTGCCAGCAGCTTAGGCTTCTTGGGACAGGGTGGGACTGAAGCTTTCTTT; CDR3: CASSLGFLGQGGTEAFF
D: -; J: TRBJ2-1; V: TRBV28; size: -; DNA: TGTGCCAGCAGTTTGCCCAGGGGTATCTACAATGAGCAGTTCTTC; CDR3: CASSLPRGIYNEQFF
D: TRBD1; J: TRBJ2-7; V: TRBV7-9; size: -; DNA: TGTGCCAGCAGCCTAACGGGACAGTCCTACGAGCAGTACTTC; CDR3: CASSLTGQSYEQYF
D: TRBD1; J: TRBJ1-1; V: TRBV6-5; size: once; DNA: TGTGCCAGCAGATTTCAACAGGGGAGAGGAACTGAAGCTTTCTTT; CDR3: CASRFQQGRGTEAFF
D: -; J: TRBJ1-1; V: TRBV6-2/TRBV6-3; size: -; DNA: TGTGCCAGCAGTTACTCGACCGGAGGGACTGAAGCTTTCTTT; CDR3: CASSYSTGGTEAFF
D: -; J: TRBJ1-4; V: TRBV5-1; size: -; DNA: TGCGCCAGCAGCCTGGTAGCAACTAATGAAAAACTGTTTTTT; CDR3: CASSLVATNEKLFF